Shown below are 27 T cell receptor beta chains from a single sample sequenced in a study of blood T cells in healthy people across ages. For the second PCR, which ran for 7 to 11 cycles, a sample-barcoded 5' primer and a J-beta primer mix were used. Using its own MiXCR run on the 5' RACE reads, TCRdb lists one record per CDR3 protein. The sample carries about 1.6 million distinct CDR3 sequences, about 32% recorded once. Material for sequencing was blood. The receptors come from a woman aged 25 to 39 in good health.

This clonotype was seen only a few times. This chain uses TRBV20-1 with TRBJ2-3; D remains unclear. CDR3 length equals 10 residues. Germline CDR1 reads DFQATT; CDR2 reads SNEGSKA (reference sequence). Trimming shortened V by 6 bases and J by 8 bases, and 9 bases separated the two germline ends. CDR3 residues: CSAHLGTQYF. CDR3 DNA sequence: TGCAGTGCCCACCTAGGTACGCAGTATTTT.

The chain carries TRBV27 and TRBJ2-1; D is possibly TRBD2 (7 bases). The CDR3 is made up of 17 amino acids. V was pared by 3 bases and J by 2 bases, with 17 bases between. Germline V gives CDR1 MNHEY, CDR2 SMNVEV (reference sequence). The chain's CDR3 is CASSFIGGAGAYNEQFF. The CDR3 DNA is TGTGCCAGCAGTTTTATAGGGGGGGCGGGGGCCTACAATGAGCAGTTCTTC.

The V call is TRBV27, the J call TRBJ2-7; D remains ambiguous. The ends were cut back, 4 bases at V and 2 bases at J, with 18 bases in the middle. CDR3 length: 16 amino acids. Germline CDR1 MNHEY, CDR2 SMNVEV (reference sequence). The CDR3: CASSSAGFANTYEQYF. CDR3 sequence (DNA): TGTGCCAGCAGTTCAGCCGGGTTCGCGAATACCTACGAGCAGTACTTC.

The chain combines TRBV6-5 with TRBJ2-1; D not resolved. The CDR3 is 12 residues long. V lost 5 bases to trimming and J lost 9 bases, with 11 bases between them. Per the germline V gene, CDR1 is MNHEY and CDR2 is SVGAGI. In DNA, the CDR3 is TGTGCCAGCAGTGCTGGGTGGGGTGAGCAGTTCTTC. Its protein is CASSAGWGEQFF.

The genes are TRBV11-1 and TRBJ2-3; D uncertain. This CDR3 region has 15 residues. The V end was cut by 5 bases, the J end by 2 bases, with 14 bases between. From germline, CDR1 is SGHAT and CDR2 FQDESV (reference sequence). The CDR3 loop reads CASSATGSNTDTQYF. For the CDR3, the DNA is TGTGCCAGCAGCGCGACCGGCAGTAACACAGATACGCAGTATTTT.

The V call is TRBV29-1, the J call TRBJ2-7, with TRBD1 matching over 7 bases. V lost 6 bases and J lost 2; bases outside the gene matches: 7. Germline lookup yields CDR1 SQVTM and CDR2 ANQGSEA. This CDR3 spans 13 amino acids. CDR3 DNA sequence: TGCAGCGTGGGGGACAGAAGGACCTACGAGCAGTACTTC. Amino acids: CSVGDRRTYEQYF.

V and J are TRBV30 and TRBJ2-5; 14 bases agree with TRBD2. The end of the DNA aligns better with TRBJ2-7, so the J call may be wrong. Germline assignment: CDR1 GTSNPN and CDR2 SVGIG (reference sequence). This CDR3 is 16 amino acids long. The CDR3 sequence is CAWSTGTSGRRYEQYF. In DNA, the CDR3 is TGTGCCTGGAGTACCGGGACTAGCGGGAGACGGTACGAGCAGTACTTC.

In the case of this clonotype: Being one base from a much bigger clone, this may be a read error. The chain joins TRBV9 to TRBJ2-1; D uncertain. Germline V CDR1 and CDR2: SGDLS, YYNGEE. The CDR3 totals 14 residues. Trimming left V 5 bases short and J 6 bases short, with 15 bases between. The CDR3 nucleotides read TGTGCCAGCAGTGTTAACGGGCTGGGCAATGAGCAGTTCTTC. It translates to CASSVNGLGNEQFF. Using reference TRBV9 and TRBJ2-1 for the parts outside the CDR3, the full variable domain is DSGVTQTPKHLITATGQRVTLRCSPRSGDLSVYWYQQSLDQGLQFLIQYYNGEERAKGNILERFSAQQFPDLHSELNLSSLELGDSALYFCASSVNGLGNEQFFGPGTRLTVL.

The chain couples TRBV7-9 to TRBJ2-3, with D possibly matching TRBD2 (6 bases). The germline V and J ends were trimmed by 5 bases and 4 bases, with 10 bases remaining between them. Germline V gene data show CDR1 as SEHNR and CDR2 as FQNEAQ (reference sequence). This CDR3 is built from 13 residues. DNA of the CDR3: TGTGCCAGCAGCCCCGCTAGCGCAGATACGCAGTATTTT. Translating it yields CASSPASADTQYF.

This clonotype was detected only a few times. The J gene is TRBJ2-6, the V gene TRBV4-1; D uncertain. V lost 3 bases and J lost 2, with 17 bases in between. Germline assignment: CDR1 MGHRA and CDR2 YSYEKL. This CDR3 contains 18 residues. The CDR3 loop reads CASSQGTNPLPGANVLTF. As DNA, the CDR3 is TGCGCCAGCAGCCAGGGTACGAATCCTTTGCCTGGGGCCAACGTCCTGACTTTC.

Only a few counts were recorded for this clonotype. This chain's CDR3 is CSARSPSGTSTDTQYF. The CDR3 DNA reads as TGCAGTGCTAGGTCCCCTAGCGGGACTAGCACAGATACGCAGTATTTT. This chain uses TRBV20-1 with TRBJ2-3; 9 bases map to TRBD2. The length of the CDR3 is 16 residues. The trim removed 3 bases at V and 0 bases at J, leaving 7 bases unmatched. The germline V gene has CDR1 DFQATT and CDR2 SNEGSKA (reference sequence).

The chain recombines TRBV24-1 with TRBJ2-3; 9 positions match TRBD1. The CDR3 length is 16 residues. CDR1 is KGHDR, CDR2 SFDVKD, per germline. J gave up 3 bases and V 4 bases, and 7 bases lay outside the gene matches. CDR3 nucleotides: TGTGCCACCAGTGAGGGGACAGGGCTACGTACAGATACGCAGTATTTT. It translates to CATSEGTGLRTDTQYF.

This clonotype has a handful of counts. The V call is TRBV7-9, the J call TRBJ2-7; D is perhaps TRBD2 (7 bases). The CDR3 loop spans 16 amino acids. CDR1 and CDR2 from the germline V gene are SEHNR and FQNEAQ (reference sequence). Trimming removed 0 bases at V and 2 bases at J, with 14 bases between. The CDR3 DNA is TGTGCCAGCAGCTTAGCGGGAGGGGGGCTCGCCTACGAGCAGTACTTC. Protein: CASSLAGGGLAYEQYF.

This clonotype was observed a handful of times. The chain has TRBV10-2 and TRBJ1-2; D gene ambiguous. The CDR3 loop spans 12 amino acids. Germline V gives CDR1 WSHSY, CDR2 SAAADI. With 2 bases removed from V and 8 bases from J, the gap between germline ends came to 9 bases. The CDR3 spells CASSEGKIGYTF. For the CDR3, the DNA is TGCGCCAGCAGTGAGGGTAAAATCGGCTACACCTTC.

On this clonotype itself: A read error is possible here, since a much larger clone lies one base away. This chain connects TRBV4-1 to TRBJ2-7; no definite D call. This CDR3 is 15 amino acids long. Looked up from germline, CDR1 is MGHRA and CDR2 is YSYEKL. CDR3 region: CASSQDVTDTYGQYF. DNA of the CDR3: TGCGCCAGCAGCCAAGATGTGACTGACACGTACGGGCAGTACTTC.

This clonotype appeared many times. The V call is TRBV10-3, the J call TRBJ2-5; tentative D call: TRBD2 (6 bases). This CDR3 contains 15 residues. V was trimmed by 3 bases and J by 0 bases, leaving 11 bases between them. Germline-derived CDR1 and CDR2 are ENHRY and SYGVKD. Written as DNA, the CDR3 is TGTGCCATCAGTGAAGGAGCTAGCGACCAAGAGACCCAGTACTTC. Its protein is CAISEGASDQETQYF.

V is TRBV6-2 or TRBV6-3 and J is TRBJ1-1; no reliable D call. The ends were cut back, 2 bases at V and 3 bases at J, with 7 bases in the middle. The germline V gene encodes CDR1 MNHEY and CDR2 SVGEGT. The CDR3 loop spans 13 amino acids. The CDR3 DNA sequence: TGTGCCAGCAGTTACATGAAGTACACTGAAGCTTTCTTT. It codes for CASSYMKYTEAFF.

This clonotype showed up many times. In DNA form, the CDR3 reads TGCAGTGCGTGGGGGCCTGATAAGTACGAGCAGTACTTC. As protein: CSAWGPDKYEQYF. This rearrangement joins TRBV20-1 to TRBJ2-7; D perhaps matches TRBD1 (6 bases). Germline assignment: CDR1 DFQATT and CDR2 SNEGSKA (reference sequence). V lost 6 bases, J lost 4 bases, and 16 bases lay in between. The CDR3 covers 13 residues.

Concerning this clonotype itself: The junction departs from the called germline gene at one end, perhaps through a read error. This chain joins TRBV29-1 and TRBJ1-2, with D possibly matching TRBD1 (5 bases). Per germline, CDR1 SQVTM and CDR2 ANQGSEA. CDR3 length: 16 amino acids. The CDR3 here is CSVEDLGGPLNYGCTF. CDR3 nucleotides: TGCAGCGTTGAAGATCTTGGGGGTCCCCTTAACTATGGCTGCACCTTC.

In its sample, this clonotype was seen a few times. The genes are TRBV5-1 and TRBJ2-7, with a weak D call TRBD1 (6 bases). The germline V gene encodes CDR1 SGHRS and CDR2 YFSETQ. V lost 0 bases to trimming and J lost 6 bases, with 13 bases between them. This CDR3 spans 14 amino acids. Here the CDR3 DNA reads TGCGCCAGCAGCTTGGGGTTACAGGGATTCGAGCAGTACTTC. Encoded protein: CASSLGLQGFEQYF. Drawing the rest from reference TRBV5-1 and TRBJ2-7, the complete variable domain is KAGVTQTPRYLIKTRGQQVTLSCSPISGHRSVSWYQQTPGQGLQFLFEYFSETQRNKGNFPGRFSGRQFSNSRSEMNVSTLELGDSALYLCASSLGLQGFEQYFGPGTRLTVT.

This clonotype was observed a handful of times. CDR3 sequence (DNA): TGCGCCAGCAGCCTAGACGGACGGACGTACAATGAGCAGTTCTTC. Residues: CASSLDGRTYNEQFF. The rearrangement joins TRBV5-1 to TRBJ2-1; D is unclear. This CDR3 is 15 amino acids long. Germline CDR1 is SGHRS and CDR2 is YFSETQ. V dropped 4 bases and J dropped 4 bases, with 15 bases sitting between them.

The V gene is TRBV29-1, the J gene TRBJ2-7; D remains unclear. The DNA end favors TRBJ2-5, so the J call may be wrong. Per the germline V gene, CDR1 is SQVTM and CDR2 is ANQGSEA. The CDR3 is 13 residues long. This CDR3 is CSVVKSSLGTQYF. CDR3 in DNA: TGCAGCGTTGTCAAATCCTCCTTAGGGACCCAGTACTTC.

The chain recombines TRBV24-1 with TRBJ2-1; maybe TRBD1 (6 bases). CDR3 length: 12 amino acids. Per germline, CDR1 KGHDR and CDR2 SFDVKD. V lost 2 bases to trimming and J lost 11 bases, with 9 bases between them. The CDR3 is CATSDWTEKQFF. The CDR3 bases are TGTGCCACCAGTGATTGGACAGAAAAGCAGTTCTTC.

This clonotype was seen a handful of times. V usage is TRBV4-2 and J usage is TRBJ2-7, with D possibly matching TRBD1 (6 bases). This CDR3 is 12 amino acids long. Germline-derived CDR1 and CDR2 are LGHNA and YNFKEQ. With 2 bases removed from V and 6 bases from J, the gap between germline ends came to 8 bases. CDR3 DNA sequence: TGTGCCAGCAGCCAATCGACAGGCGAGCAGTACTTC. It is translated as CASSQSTGEQYF.

The V call is TRBV5-1, the J call TRBJ2-5; D tentatively fits TRBD1 or TRBD2 (5 bases each). Germline lookup yields CDR1 SGHRS and CDR2 YFSETQ. The CDR3 spans 14 residues. The V and J ends lost 4 bases and 2 bases respectively, with 12 bases between them. CDR3 residues: CASSVGVTQETQYF. The CDR3 nucleotides are TGCGCCAGCAGCGTGGGGGTGACGCAAGAGACCCAGTACTTC.

The sample holds a few counts of this clonotype. The V gene is TRBV6-6, the J gene TRBJ2-3; D remains unclear. CDR3 length: 14 amino acids. Trimming removed 2 bases at V and 3 bases at J, with 9 bases between. Germline V gene sequence: CDR1 MNHNY, CDR2 SVGAGI (reference sequence). For the CDR3, the DNA is TGTGCCAGCAGTTACGACCCAAGGACAGATACGCAGTATTTT. This sequence encodes CASSYDPRTDTQYF.

The chain couples TRBV6-1 to TRBJ2-7; a possible D gene is TRBD1 (7 bases). This CDR3 has 15 amino acids. The germline gives CDR1 MNHNS, CDR2 SASEGT. With 4 bases removed from V and 1 base from J, the gap between germline ends came to 14 bases. CDR3 in amino acids: CASSGGTARSYEQYF. Here the CDR3 DNA reads TGTGCCAGCAGTGGCGGGACAGCCCGATCCTACGAGCAGTACTTC.